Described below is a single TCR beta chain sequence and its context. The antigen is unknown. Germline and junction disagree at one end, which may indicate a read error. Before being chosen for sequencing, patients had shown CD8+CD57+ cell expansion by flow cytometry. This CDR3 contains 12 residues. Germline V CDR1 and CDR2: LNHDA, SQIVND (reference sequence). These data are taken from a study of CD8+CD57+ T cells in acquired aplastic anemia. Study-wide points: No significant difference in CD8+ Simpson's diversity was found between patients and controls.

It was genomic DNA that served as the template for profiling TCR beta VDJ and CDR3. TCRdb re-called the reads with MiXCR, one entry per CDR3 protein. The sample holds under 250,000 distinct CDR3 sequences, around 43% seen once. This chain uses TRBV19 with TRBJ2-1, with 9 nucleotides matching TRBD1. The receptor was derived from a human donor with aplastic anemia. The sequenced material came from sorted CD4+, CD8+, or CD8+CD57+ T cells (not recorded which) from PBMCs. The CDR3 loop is CASRDRANGQFF. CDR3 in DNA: TGTGCCAGTCGGGACAGGGCGAATGGGCAGTTCTTC.